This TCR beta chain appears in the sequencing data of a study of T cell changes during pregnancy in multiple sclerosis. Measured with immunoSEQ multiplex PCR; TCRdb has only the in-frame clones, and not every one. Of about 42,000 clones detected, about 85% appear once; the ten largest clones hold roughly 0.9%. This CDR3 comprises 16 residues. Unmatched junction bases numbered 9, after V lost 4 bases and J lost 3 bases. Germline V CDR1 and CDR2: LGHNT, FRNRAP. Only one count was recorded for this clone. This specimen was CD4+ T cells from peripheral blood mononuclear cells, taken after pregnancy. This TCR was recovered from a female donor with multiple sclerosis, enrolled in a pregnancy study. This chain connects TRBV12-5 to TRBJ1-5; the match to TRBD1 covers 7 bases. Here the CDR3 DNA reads TGTGCTAGTGGTTCGGGCAGGGGGTTAGACAATCAGCCCCAGCATTTT. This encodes CASGSGRGLDNQPQHF.